These 32 T cell receptor beta chains share one sample of origin, sequenced in a study of shared clonotypes between healthy human individuals. The repertoire was sequenced with immunoSEQ multiplex PCR; TCRdb's copy has only in-frame clones and lacks some. The table has about 1.1 million clones, 77% seen once. The sequencing sample was made of memory CD4+ T cells from PBMCs. The subset here: CD45RA-negative fraction. These receptors all come from a man younger than 35 in good health. Some clones in this sample may be carry-over from other donors' samples.

Turning to this clone: The sample contains more than one DNA sequence encoding this CDR3. The chain combines TRBV9 with TRBJ2-1, with TRBD2 matching 11 bases. This CDR3 is built from 15 residues. Looked up from germline, CDR1 is SGDLS and CDR2 is YYNGEE. V lost 2 bases to trimming and J lost 4 bases; unmatched junction nucleotides: 2. The CDR3 region has the DNA TGTGCCAGCAGCGTGGGACTAGCGGTATACAATGAGCAGTTCTTC. The encoded protein is CASSVGLAVYNEQFF.

This sequence joins TRBV5-1 and TRBJ2-3; 8 bases align to TRBD2. V lost 0 bases and J lost 3; bases outside the gene matches: 21. This CDR3 is 21 amino acids long. CDR1 and CDR2 (germline): SGHRS, YFSETQ. CDR3 in DNA: TGCGCCAGCAGCTTGGTCCCGGTCGTGAAATTAGCGGGATCCGTGACAGATACGCAGTATTTT. The encoded protein is CASSLVPVVKLAGSVTDTQYF.

The chain has TRBV5-4 and TRBJ1-1; a possible D gene is TRBD1 (5 bases). The V gene lost 0 bases and the J gene lost 3 bases, with 12 bases spanning the gap. The CDR3 has 15 amino acids. Per the germline V gene, CDR1 is SGHNT and CDR2 is YYREEE (reference sequence). CDR3 bases: TGTGCCAGCAGCTTGGCCGGCAGGGCTTACACTGAAGCTTTCTTT. This sequence encodes CASSLAGRAYTEAFF.

The chain carries TRBV19 and TRBJ1-1; D call uncertain. V was trimmed by 3 bases and J by 1 base, leaving 6 bases between them. The CDR3 totals 13 residues. Germline V CDR1 and CDR2: LNHDA, SQIVND (reference sequence). The CDR3 region has the DNA TGTGCCAGTAGTATTTCCCAGAACACTGAAGCTTTCTTT. Encoded protein: CASSISQNTEAFF. The full variable domain, its missing parts supplied by reference TRBV19 and TRBJ1-1, is DGGITQSPKYLFRKEGQNVTLSCEQNLNHDAMYWYRQDPGQGLRLIYYSQIVNDFQKGDIAEGYSVSREKKESFPLTVTSAQKNPTAFYLCASSISQNTEAFFGQGTRLTVV.

To note about this clone: Other DNA sequences in this sample translate to the same CDR3. This chain links TRBV18 with TRBJ1-5; 7 nucleotides match TRBD1. Germline V gene sequence: CDR1 KGHSH, CDR2 LQKENI. V lost 3 bases to trimming and J lost 1 base; unmatched junction nucleotides: 3. The CDR3 extends over 15 amino acids. This CDR3 is CASSPLRGSNQPQHF. The CDR3 DNA reads as TGTGCCAGCTCACCTCTCAGGGGGAGCAATCAGCCCCAGCATTTT.

The chain joins TRBV15 to TRBJ2-1, with 7 bases matching TRBD1. Per the germline V gene, CDR1 is LNHNV and CDR2 is YYDKDF (reference sequence). CDR3 length: 15 amino acids. V was clipped by 5 bases and J by 4 bases; unmatched bases: 8. The CDR3, as DNA: TGTGCCACCAGCTACCGACAGGGACGATACAATGAGCAGTTCTTC. Its translation is CATSYRQGRYNEQFF. Full variable domain (missing parts from reference TRBV15 and TRBJ2-1): DAMVIQNPRYQVTQFGKPVTLSCSQTLNHNVMYWYQQKSSQAPKLLFHYYDKDFNNEADTPDNFQSRRPNTSFCFLDIRSPGLGDTAMYLCATSYRQGRYNEQFFGPGTRLTVL.

The chain combines TRBV30 with TRBJ2-7, with 8 bases lining up with TRBD2. The CDR3 runs 15 residues. CDR1 is GTSNPN, CDR2 SVGIG, per germline (reference sequence). With 3 bases clipped from V and 1 base from J, the junction kept 8 bases outside the gene matches. This CDR3 reads CAWSGVGRGSYEQYF. Written as DNA, the CDR3 is TGTGCCTGGAGCGGTGTCGGGAGGGGGTCCTACGAGCAGTACTTC.

With respect to this clone: This is likely an artifact of a read error, given a far larger clone one base away. The J gene is TRBJ2-1, the V gene TRBV7-2; the D gene is possibly TRBD2 (6 bases). The germline V gene has CDR1 SGHTA and CDR2 FQGNSA. The CDR3 contains 15 residues. DNA for the CDR3: TGTGCCAGCAGCCCCGGGACTTTCCAATCCAATGAGCAGCTCTTC. Translation gives CASSPGTFQSNEQLF.

This rearrangement joins TRBV27 to TRBJ2-1, with TRBD2 identical over 10 bases. CDR3 length equals 15 residues. Germline-derived CDR1 and CDR2 are MNHEY and SMNVEV (reference sequence). J lost 4 bases, V lost 5 bases, and 5 bases had no gene match. Written as DNA, the CDR3 is TGTGCCAGCAGTAGACCGGGACTAGCGTACAATGAGCAGTTCTTC. Its translation is CASSRPGLAYNEQFF.

The chain is built from TRBV15 and TRBJ1-1, with D hard to call. Trimming removed 0 bases from V and 1 base from J, with 6 bases in between. This CDR3 spans 14 amino acids. Germline values: CDR1 LNHNV, CDR2 YYDKDF (reference sequence). The CDR3 loop reads CATSRDGWNTEAFF. In nucleotides, the CDR3 is TGTGCCACCAGCAGAGACGGCTGGAACACTGAAGCTTTCTTT.

The genes are TRBV5-1 and TRBJ2-1; D may be TRBD1 (5 bases). Germline-derived CDR1 and CDR2 are SGHRS and YFSETQ. Between the trimmed V and J ends, which lost 4 bases and 5 bases, there was a span of 7 bases. The CDR3 consists of 12 residues. CDR3 bases: TGCGCCAGCAGCCGACAGAACAATGAGCAGTTCTTC. Encoded protein: CASSRQNNEQFF.

The gene calls are TRBV28 and TRBJ2-7, with D maybe TRBD2 (5 bases). Germline assignment: CDR1 MDHEN and CDR2 SYDVKM. Trimming stripped 7 bases from V and 6 bases from J, with 10 bases between. This CDR3 spans 11 amino acids. The CDR3 protein is CASISGSEQYF. The CDR3 bases are TGTGCCAGCATATCGGGGTCCGAGCAGTACTTC.

As to this clone: This sample includes further DNA sequences coding for the same CDR3. The genes are TRBV5-1 and TRBJ2-7; tentative D call: TRBD2 (6 bases). Germline V gene sequence: CDR1 SGHRS, CDR2 YFSETQ. This CDR3 is 15 amino acids long. Trimming left V 0 bases short and J 1 base short, with 11 bases between. This CDR3 reads CASSLVAGSSYEQYF. The CDR3 DNA is TGCGCCAGCAGCTTGGTCGCGGGAAGTTCCTACGAGCAGTACTTC.

CDR3 DNA: TGTGCCAGCAGCGCCCGGACTAGCGGGAGAAAAAATGAGCAGTTCTTC. Amino acid sequence: CASSARTSGRKNEQFF. V usage is TRBV11-3 and J usage is TRBJ2-1; 13 bases are shared with TRBD2. Germline CDR1 is SGHNT and CDR2 is YENEEA. Trimming removed 5 bases from V and 7 bases from J; junction bases left unmatched: 8. The CDR3 is 16 amino acids.

The count of this clone is one. The J gene is TRBJ2-3, the V gene TRBV2; 13 nucleotides agree with TRBD2. The CDR3 loop spans 16 amino acids. With V trimmed by 9 bases and J by 0 bases, 6 bases remained unmatched. Germline V lookup: CDR1 SNHLY, CDR2 FYNNEI. CDR3 sequence reads: CASAGTSGTSTDTQYF. CDR3 sequence (DNA): TGTGCCAGTGCCGGGACTAGCGGGACTAGCACAGATACGCAGTATTTT.

On this clone: Different DNA sequences within this sample yield the same CDR3. V and J are TRBV2 and TRBJ1-1; 10 nucleotides agree with TRBD1. The CDR3 covers 14 residues. J was trimmed by 3 bases and V by 6 bases; bases with no gene match: 4. Germline V gene data show CDR1 as SNHLY and CDR2 as FYNNEI. The CDR3 DNA reads as TGTGCCAGCAGCAGACAGGGGGCGTACACTGAAGCTTTCTTT. This encodes CASSRQGAYTEAFF.

V usage is TRBV5-1 and J usage is TRBJ1-1; TRBD1 matches at 7 bases. Losses at the gene ends were 4 bases for V and 3 bases for J; bases not matched to a gene: 6. The CDR3 has 14 amino acids. Germline V gives CDR1 SGHRS, CDR2 YFSETQ. CDR3 sequence reads: CASSIDRVDTEAFF. CDR3 DNA sequence: TGCGCCAGCAGCATCGACAGGGTGGACACTGAAGCTTTCTTT.

This chain uses TRBV6-5 with TRBJ2-5, with TRBD1 matching 8 bases. The CDR3 sequence is 15 residues long. J gave up 7 bases and V 5 bases, and 12 bases lay outside the gene matches. The germline gives CDR1 MNHEY, CDR2 SVGAGI. The CDR3 region has the DNA TGTGCCAGCAGTCGACAGGGGTTAATTTTGGGGACCCAGTACTTC. It is translated as CASSRQGLILGTQYF.

The sample holds many counts of this clone. This sample includes further DNA sequences coding for the same CDR3. V gene TRBV4-2 combines with J gene TRBJ2-7, with 7 bases aligning to TRBD2. CDR3 length: 14 amino acids. Germline-derived CDR1 and CDR2 are LGHNA and YNFKEQ. J was trimmed by 4 bases and V by 3 bases; bases with no gene match: 6. CDR3 sequence reads: CASSQGGGGYEQYF. CDR3 in DNA: TGTGCCAGCAGCCAGGGCGGGGGAGGGTACGAGCAGTACTTC.

V gene TRBV27 combines with J gene TRBJ2-1; 10 bases are a match to TRBD2. Germline values: CDR1 MNHEY, CDR2 SMNVEV (reference sequence). The CDR3 covers 15 residues. J was trimmed by 6 bases and V by 7 bases; bases with no gene match: 9. In DNA, the CDR3 is TGTGCCAGCAAAACTTCCAGCGGGAGGGCCAATGAGCAGTTCTTC. Its protein product is CASKTSSGRANEQFF.

The chain carries TRBV5-1 and TRBJ2-5, with TRBD1 matching over 7 bases. V lost 0 bases and J lost 0; bases outside the gene matches: 5. Germline V CDR1 and CDR2: SGHRS, YFSETQ. The CDR3 has 16 amino acids. CDR3 DNA sequence: TGCGCCAGCAGCTTGGGTACAGGGGCCTACCAAGAGACCCAGTACTTC. It is translated as CASSLGTGAYQETQYF.

Worth noting for this clone: A read error may be the cause here, since a much bigger clone is one base away. The V call is TRBV28, the J call TRBJ2-7; D perhaps matches TRBD1 (6 bases). Germline CDR1 MDHEN, CDR2 SYDVKM. The CDR3 is made up of 12 amino acids. V lost 6 bases and J 3 bases, leaving 9 bases between the germline ends. This chain's CDR3 is CASSRQDYEQYF. The CDR3 DNA reads TGTGCCAGCAGCCGACAGGACTACGAGCAGTACTTC.

The chain is built from TRBV4-3 and TRBJ1-1; possible D gene TRBD1, 6 bases. The CDR3 sequence is 17 residues long. V was shortened by 3 bases and J by 4 bases, with 21 bases between the two germline ends. CDR1 and CDR2 from the germline V gene are LGHNA and YSLEER. In DNA, the CDR3 is TGCGCCAGCAGCCAGCAACAGGGAAGACCTCTGAGCACTGAAGCTTTCTTT. This codes for CASSQQQGRPLSTEAFF.

The rearrangement links TRBV28 to TRBJ2-4, with a tentative D call TRBD2 (6 bases). Trimming took off 10 bases at V and 2 bases at J, with 9 bases between the two ends. CDR3 size: 12 residues. Per the germline V gene, CDR1 is MDHEN and CDR2 is SYDVKM. CDR3 coding DNA: TGTGCCACCTGGGACTCCAAAAACATTCAGTACTTC. Protein: CATWDSKNIQYF.

V is TRBV9 and J is TRBJ2-1, with D perhaps TRBD1 (6 bases). The CDR3 spans 14 residues. In germline, CDR1 is SGDLS, CDR2 YYNGEE. The V end was cut by 4 bases, the J end by 6 bases, with 14 bases between. The CDR3 protein is CASSPTGFSNEQFF. Here the CDR3 DNA reads TGTGCCAGCAGCCCTACAGGGTTTAGCAATGAGCAGTTCTTC. Variable domain in full (rest from reference TRBV9 and TRBJ2-1): DSGVTQTPKHLITATGQRVTLRCSPRSGDLSVYWYQQSLDQGLQFLIQYYNGEERAKGNILERFSAQQFPDLHSELNLSSLELGDSALYFCASSPTGFSNEQFFGPGTRLTVL.

The chain couples TRBV6-1 to TRBJ2-7; possible D gene TRBD2, 6 bases. This CDR3 is built from 14 residues. Trimming took off 5 bases at V and 3 bases at J, with 14 bases between the two ends. Germline values: CDR1 MNHNS, CDR2 SASEGT. Written as DNA, the CDR3 is TGTGCCAGCAGTAATTATAACGGGGGCTACGAGCAGTACTTC. Translated: CASSNYNGGYEQYF.

The rearrangement joins TRBV27 to TRBJ1-1; D is uncertain. The CDR3 spans 14 residues. Trimming took 3 bases from V and 3 from J, leaving 11 bases between them. Germline V gene lookup returns CDR1 MNHEY and CDR2 SMNVEV (reference sequence). The CDR3 DNA is TGTGCCAGCAGTTTTCTCGGGGAGTACACTGAAGCTTTCTTT. Translating it yields CASSFLGEYTEAFF.

The count of this clone is one. The rearrangement joins TRBV11-1 to TRBJ2-3, with D tentatively TRBD1 or TRBD2 (6 bases each). V was pared by 1 base and J by 5 bases, with 10 bases between. Germline V CDR1 and CDR2: SGHAT, FQDESV (reference sequence). This CDR3 contains 14 residues. The CDR3 reads CASSLDGGGDTQYF. The CDR3 DNA reads TGTGCCAGCAGCTTAGACGGAGGGGGAGATACGCAGTATTTT.

The rearrangement links TRBV4-3 to TRBJ2-4, with a possible D match to TRBD1 (6 bases). Germline values: CDR1 LGHNA, CDR2 YSLEER. The CDR3 runs to 14 residues. The germline V and J ends were trimmed by 2 bases and 13 bases, with 18 bases remaining between them. CDR3 DNA sequence: TGCGCCAGCAGCCAACCCGGGACGGACAGTCGGCAGTACTTC. This translates into CASSQPGTDSRQYF.

The rearrangement links TRBV5-1 to TRBJ1-2, with TRBD1 matching over 7 bases. The CDR3 sequence is 14 residues long. Germline values: CDR1 SGHRS, CDR2 YFSETQ. V dropped 4 bases and J dropped 4; count of bases not matched to a gene: 7. CDR3 amino acids: CASSPHRDSYGYTF. CDR3 coding DNA: TGCGCCAGCAGCCCCCACCGGGACAGCTATGGCTACACCTTC. Variable domain in full (rest from reference TRBV5-1 and TRBJ1-2): KAGVTQTPRYLIKTRGQQVTLSCSPISGHRSVSWYQQTPGQGLQFLFEYFSETQRNKGNFPGRFSGRQFSNSRSEMNVSTLELGDSALYLCASSPHRDSYGYTFGSGTRLTVV.

The rearrangement links TRBV7-2 to TRBJ2-5; either TRBD1 or TRBD2 may fit D (5 bases each). The CDR3 extends over 16 amino acids. The germline V gene encodes CDR1 SGHTA and CDR2 FQGNSA. V gave up 1 base and J gave up 5 bases, with 17 bases separating them. CDR3 sequence: CASSLGMGRSLETQYF. CDR3 nucleotides: TGTGCCAGCAGCTTAGGGATGGGACGGAGTTTGGAGACCCAGTACTTC.

V and J are TRBV6-5 and TRBJ1-1; 8 bases align to TRBD1. There are 13 residues in the CDR3. Germline CDR1 and CDR2: MNHEY and SVGAGI. J lost 6 bases, V lost 6 bases, and 6 bases had no gene match. The CDR3 coding sequence is TGTGCCAGCAGAAATACAGGGGGAGCTGAAGCTTTCTTT. Translated: CASRNTGGAEAFF.